Below, one T cell receptor (beta chain) is given with its context. As yet, its antigen is unknown. This same CDR3 is encoded by further DNA sequences in the sample. Amplification used 60 Vbeta primers and 13 Jbeta primers. As originally analysed: Some 11 million shared chains were among the about 80 million unique TCR beta chains that a later analysis counted. Only in-frame clones appear in the TCRdb table, and some are missing; sequencing was by immunoSEQ multiplex PCR. That table furnishes V, J and clone size, whereas the DNA furnished D and trimming. Of tens of thousands of clones in the sample, around four fifths were seen once. This record belongs to a study of cytomegalovirus exposure and HLA in healthy donors. Findings and caveats of the study: CMV serostatus was the only immune exposure information that was available.

The CDR3 totals 13 residues. Trimming pared 1 base from V and 2 bases from J, leaving 6 bases between. Germline loops: CDR1 SGHRS, CDR2 YFSETQ. The sequencing input was PBMCs. The gene calls are TRBV5-1 and TRBJ1-1; no firm D call. The sequence came from a male donor in good health and CMV-seropositive. The CDR3 nucleotides are TGCGCCAGCAGCTTGTCAGTCAACACTGAAGCTTTCTTT. Amino acid sequence: CASSLSVNTEAFF.